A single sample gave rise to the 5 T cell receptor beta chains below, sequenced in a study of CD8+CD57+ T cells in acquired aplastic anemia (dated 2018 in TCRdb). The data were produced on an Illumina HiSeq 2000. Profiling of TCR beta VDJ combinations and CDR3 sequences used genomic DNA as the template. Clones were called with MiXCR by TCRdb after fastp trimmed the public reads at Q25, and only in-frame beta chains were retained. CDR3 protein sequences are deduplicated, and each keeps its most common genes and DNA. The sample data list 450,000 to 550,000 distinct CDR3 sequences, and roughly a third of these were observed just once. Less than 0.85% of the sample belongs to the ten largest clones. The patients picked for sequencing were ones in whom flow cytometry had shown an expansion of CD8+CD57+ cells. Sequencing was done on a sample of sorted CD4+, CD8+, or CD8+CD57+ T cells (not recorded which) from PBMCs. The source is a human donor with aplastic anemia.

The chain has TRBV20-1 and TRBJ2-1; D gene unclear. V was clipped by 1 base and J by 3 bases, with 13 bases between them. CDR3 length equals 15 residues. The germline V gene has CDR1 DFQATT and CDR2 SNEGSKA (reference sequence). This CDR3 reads CSARVALVVYNEQFF. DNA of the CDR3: TGCAGTGCTAGAGTTGCGCTAGTGGTCTACAATGAGCAGTTCTTC.

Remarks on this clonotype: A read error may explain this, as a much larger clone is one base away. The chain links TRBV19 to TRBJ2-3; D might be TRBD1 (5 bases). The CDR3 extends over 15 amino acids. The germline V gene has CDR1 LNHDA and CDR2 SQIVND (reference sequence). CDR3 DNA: TGTGTCAGTATGGGGCCCGGACAAGGCACAGATACGCAGTATTTT. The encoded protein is CVSMGPGQGTDTQYF.

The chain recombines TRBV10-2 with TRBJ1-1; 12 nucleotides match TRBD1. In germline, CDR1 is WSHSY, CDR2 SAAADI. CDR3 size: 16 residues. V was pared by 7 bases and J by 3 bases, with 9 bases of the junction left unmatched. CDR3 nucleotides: TGCGCCAGCACCTGGGACAGGGGGCGCGGGGACACTGAAGCTTTCTTT. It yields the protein CASTWDRGRGDTEAFF.

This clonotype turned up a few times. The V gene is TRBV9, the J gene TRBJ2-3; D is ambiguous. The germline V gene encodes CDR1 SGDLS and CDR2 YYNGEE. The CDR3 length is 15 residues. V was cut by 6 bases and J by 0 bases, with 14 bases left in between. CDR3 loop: CASTLGGASTDTQYF. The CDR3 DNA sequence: TGTGCCAGCACCCTTGGCGGTGCTAGCACAGATACGCAGTATTTT.

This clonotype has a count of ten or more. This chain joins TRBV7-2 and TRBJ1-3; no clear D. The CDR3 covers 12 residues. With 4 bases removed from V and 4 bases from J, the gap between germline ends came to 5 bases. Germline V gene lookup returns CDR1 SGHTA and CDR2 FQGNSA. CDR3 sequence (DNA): TGTGCCAGCAGCTACCAGGGAAACACCATATATTTT. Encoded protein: CASSYQGNTIYF.